The present T cell receptor beta chain was sequenced within a study of blood T cell repertoires in COVID-19 (dated by TCRdb to 2020 to 2022). With respect to the entire study: Samples covering the acute and convalescent phases of COVID-19 were provided by collaborators in the United States, Italy and Spain. Where available, HLA class I and class II types were taken from metadata supplied by the sample provider and were not determined by assay-based typing. The samples were drawn from two sources: the first 160 participants of the ongoing ImmuneRACE study, and 1,000 to 1,500 subjects contributed by 6 global collaborators. The prospective study material was composed of cDNA or gDNA derived from T cells, B-cell-depleted T cells, or PBMCs. Subjects who had been exposed to COVID-19, were actively infected with it, or had recovered from it provided the deeply sampled blood TCRbeta repertoires that made up the dataset. The repertoires were made available in a free public database intended to serve as a resource for research on the immune response to SARS-CoV-2. A de-identified subject ID, COVID-19 status, age in years and sex were almost always included in the sample metadata. Broad study findings and their caveats: Clinical and demographic metadata were provided uncurated, with the amount varying by source and participant.

TCRbeta CDR3 regions were amplified from genomic DNA by means of the immunoSEQ Assay, a bias-controlled multiplex PCR. The authors' pipeline ran thus. Within the assay, amplification of reference gene primers was used to estimate how many nucleated cells each sample contained. Sequence reads were collapsed and filtered to measure the absolute abundance of every unique TCRbeta CDR3 rearrangement. For each sample, productive Simpson clonality was calculated by taking the square root of Simpson's diversity index across productive rearrangements. Sourced from immuneACCESS, this table was stored by TCRdb with only in-frame sequences that have V and J called. A share of the clones is absent; for the studies checked, an unresolved V gene accounts for under half, and the remainder has no known explanation. V, J and clone size derive from that table, while D and trimming were established from the DNA sequence. The sample yields a few hundred thousand clones; 91% were counted once. The top ten hold under 3% of the sample.

The CDR3 spans 16 residues, from the cysteine through the phenylalanine. The DNA shown is the 48-base CDR3, in frame from base 1. From V the trimming removes 4 bases and from J it removes 0 bases, while the gene matches leave 8 bases of the junction unaccounted for. In the germline V gene (reference sequence), CDR1 corresponds to SGHNT and CDR2 to YYREEE. At one collaborating source in Seattle, patients were enrolled during active infection and were followed longitudinally through the course of disease. Each collaborating institution followed its own protocols to collect whole blood in K2EDTA tubes. Collaborator samples were shipped for TCRbeta analysis as frozen whole blood, isolated PBMCs, or DNA extracted from either sample type. Worth noting for this clone: The clone's antigen remains unknown. There are no base qualities to consult, and no much larger clone falls within one base.

The V and J segments used are TRBV5-4 and TRBJ2-3, with 7 bases in between that match TRBD1. The clonotype originates from a person under 35 with COVID-19, enrolled during active disease. Material for sequencing was peripheral blood. The bases read TGTGCCAGCAGCGAATCGGACAGGCCTAGCACAGATACGCAGTATTTT. This translates into CASSESDRPSTDTQYF.